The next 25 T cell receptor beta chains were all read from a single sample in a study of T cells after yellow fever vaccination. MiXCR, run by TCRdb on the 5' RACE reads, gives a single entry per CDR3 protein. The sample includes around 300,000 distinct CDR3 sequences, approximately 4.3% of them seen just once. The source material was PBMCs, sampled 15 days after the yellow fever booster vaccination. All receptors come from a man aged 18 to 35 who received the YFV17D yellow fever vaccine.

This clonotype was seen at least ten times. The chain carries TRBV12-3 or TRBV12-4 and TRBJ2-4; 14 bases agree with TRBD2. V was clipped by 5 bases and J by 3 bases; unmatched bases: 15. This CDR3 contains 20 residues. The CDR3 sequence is CASSAPGTSGGYRVKNIQYF. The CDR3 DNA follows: TGTGCCAGCAGTGCCCCCGGGACTAGCGGGGGTTACCGTGTCAAAAACATTCAGTACTTC.

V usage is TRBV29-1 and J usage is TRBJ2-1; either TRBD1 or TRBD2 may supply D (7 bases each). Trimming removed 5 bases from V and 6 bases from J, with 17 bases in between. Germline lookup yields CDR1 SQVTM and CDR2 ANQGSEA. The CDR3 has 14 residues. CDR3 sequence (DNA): TGCAGCGTTTTGCAGGGGGGGGCCTTCAATGAGCAGTTCTTC. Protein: CSVLQGGAFNEQFF.

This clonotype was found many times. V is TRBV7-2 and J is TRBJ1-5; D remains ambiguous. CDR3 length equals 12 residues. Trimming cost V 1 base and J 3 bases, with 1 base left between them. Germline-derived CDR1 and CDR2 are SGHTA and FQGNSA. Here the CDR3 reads CASSLVNQPQHF. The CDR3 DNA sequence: TGTGCCAGCAGCTTAGTCAATCAGCCCCAGCATTTT.

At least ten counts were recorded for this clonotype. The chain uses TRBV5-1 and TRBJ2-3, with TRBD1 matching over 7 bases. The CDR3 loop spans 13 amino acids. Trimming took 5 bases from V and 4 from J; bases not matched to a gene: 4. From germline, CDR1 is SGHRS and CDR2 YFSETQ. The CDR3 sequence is CASRQGVADTQYF. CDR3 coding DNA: TGCGCCAGCAGGCAGGGGGTGGCAGATACGCAGTATTTT.

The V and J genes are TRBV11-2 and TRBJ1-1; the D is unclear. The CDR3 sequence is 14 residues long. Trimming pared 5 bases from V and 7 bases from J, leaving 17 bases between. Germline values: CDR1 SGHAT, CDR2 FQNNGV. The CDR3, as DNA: TGTGCCAGCAGCATAAGTTACTCATACGGTGAAGCTTTCTTT. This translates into CASSISYSYGEAFF. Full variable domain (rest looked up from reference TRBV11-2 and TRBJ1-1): EAGVAQSPRYKIIEKRQSVAFWCNPISGHATLYWYQQILGQGPKLLIQFQNNGVVDDSQLPKDRFSAERLKGVDSTLKIQPAKLEDSAVYLCASSISYSYGEAFFGQGTRLTVV.

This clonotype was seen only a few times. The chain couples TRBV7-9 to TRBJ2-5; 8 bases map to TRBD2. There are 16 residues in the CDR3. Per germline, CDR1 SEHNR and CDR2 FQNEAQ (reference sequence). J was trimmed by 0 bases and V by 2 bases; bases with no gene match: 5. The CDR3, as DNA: TGTGCCAGCAGCTTAATAAGCGGGGGATACCAAGAGACCCAGTACTTC. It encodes CASSLISGGYQETQYF.

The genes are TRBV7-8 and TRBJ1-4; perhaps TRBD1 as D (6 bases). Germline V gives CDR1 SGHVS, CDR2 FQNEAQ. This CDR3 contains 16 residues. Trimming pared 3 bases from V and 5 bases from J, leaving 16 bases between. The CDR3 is CASSFPRDKTNEKLFF. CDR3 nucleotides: TGTGCCAGCAGCTTCCCCCGGGACAAGACAAATGAAAAACTGTTTTTT.

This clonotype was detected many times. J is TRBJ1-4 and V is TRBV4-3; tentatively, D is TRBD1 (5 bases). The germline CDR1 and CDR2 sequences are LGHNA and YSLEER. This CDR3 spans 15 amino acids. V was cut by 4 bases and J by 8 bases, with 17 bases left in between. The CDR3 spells CASSPGWQGGEKLFF. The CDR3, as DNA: TGCGCCAGCAGCCCCGGGTGGCAGGGTGGCGAAAAACTGTTTTTT.

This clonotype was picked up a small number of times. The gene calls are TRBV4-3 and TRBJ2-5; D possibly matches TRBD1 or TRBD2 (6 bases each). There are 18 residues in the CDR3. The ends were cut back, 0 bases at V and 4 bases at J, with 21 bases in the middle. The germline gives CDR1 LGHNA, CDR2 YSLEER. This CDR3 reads CASSQETLGGTAGETQYF. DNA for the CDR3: TGCGCCAGCAGCCAAGAAACCTTAGGGGGGACGGCTGGAGAGACCCAGTACTTC.

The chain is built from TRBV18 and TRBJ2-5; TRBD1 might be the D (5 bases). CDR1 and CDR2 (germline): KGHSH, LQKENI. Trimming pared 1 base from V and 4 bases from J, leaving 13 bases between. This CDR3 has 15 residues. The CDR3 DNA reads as TGTGCCAGCTCACCACTTTCAGGGAATTCAGAGACCCAGTACTTC. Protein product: CASSPLSGNSETQYF.

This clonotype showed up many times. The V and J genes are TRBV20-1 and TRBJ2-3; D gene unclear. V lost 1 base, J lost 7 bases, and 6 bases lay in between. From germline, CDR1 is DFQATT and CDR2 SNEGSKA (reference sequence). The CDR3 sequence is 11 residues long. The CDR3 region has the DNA TGCAGTGCTAGAGTTCTAAATACGCAGTATTTT. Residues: CSARVLNTQYF.

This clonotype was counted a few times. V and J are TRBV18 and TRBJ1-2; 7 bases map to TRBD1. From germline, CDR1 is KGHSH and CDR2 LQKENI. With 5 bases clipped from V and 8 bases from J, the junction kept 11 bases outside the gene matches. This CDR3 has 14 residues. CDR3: CASSYRDREEGYTF. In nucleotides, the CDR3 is TGTGCCAGCTCATACCGGGACAGAGAGGAGGGCTACACCTTC.

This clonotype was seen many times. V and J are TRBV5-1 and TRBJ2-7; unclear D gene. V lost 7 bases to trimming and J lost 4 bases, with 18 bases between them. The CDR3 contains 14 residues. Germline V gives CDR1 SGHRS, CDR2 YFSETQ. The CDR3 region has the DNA TGCGCCAGCGAGGAAGGCGAAGGGTGGTACGAGCAGTACTTC. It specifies CASEEGEGWYEQYF.

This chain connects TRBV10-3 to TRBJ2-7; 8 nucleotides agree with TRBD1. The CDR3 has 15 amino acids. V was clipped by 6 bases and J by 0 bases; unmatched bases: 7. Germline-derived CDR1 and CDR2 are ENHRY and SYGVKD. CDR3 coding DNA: TGTGCCATCAGCCGGGCAGGGGGCGGCTCCTACGAGCAGTACTTC. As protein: CAISRAGGGSYEQYF.

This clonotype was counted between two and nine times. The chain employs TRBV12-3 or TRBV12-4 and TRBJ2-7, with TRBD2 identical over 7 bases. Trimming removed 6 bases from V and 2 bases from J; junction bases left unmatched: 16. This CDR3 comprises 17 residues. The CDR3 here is CASRPTSWGLNAYEQYF. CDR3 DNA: TGTGCCAGCAGACCGACTAGCTGGGGCCTAAATGCCTACGAGCAGTACTTC.

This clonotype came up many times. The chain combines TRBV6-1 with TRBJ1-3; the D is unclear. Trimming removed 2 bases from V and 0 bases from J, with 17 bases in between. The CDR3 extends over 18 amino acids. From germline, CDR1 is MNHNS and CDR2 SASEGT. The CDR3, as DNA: TGTGCCAGCAGTGAATACTGGAGGAAGGCCGCCTCTGGAAACACCATATATTTT. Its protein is CASSEYWRKAASGNTIYF.

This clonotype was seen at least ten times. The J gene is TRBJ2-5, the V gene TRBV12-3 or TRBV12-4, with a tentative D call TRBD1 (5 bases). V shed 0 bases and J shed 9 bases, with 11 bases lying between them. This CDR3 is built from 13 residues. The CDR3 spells CASSLAVEGAQYF. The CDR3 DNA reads TGTGCCAGCAGTTTAGCGGTCGAAGGGGCCCAGTACTTC.

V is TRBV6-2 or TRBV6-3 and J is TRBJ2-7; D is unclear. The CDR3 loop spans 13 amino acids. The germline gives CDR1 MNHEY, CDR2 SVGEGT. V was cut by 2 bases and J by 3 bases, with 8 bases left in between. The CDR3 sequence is CASSYQTLYEQYF. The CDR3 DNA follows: TGTGCCAGCAGTTACCAGACACTCTACGAGCAGTACTTC.

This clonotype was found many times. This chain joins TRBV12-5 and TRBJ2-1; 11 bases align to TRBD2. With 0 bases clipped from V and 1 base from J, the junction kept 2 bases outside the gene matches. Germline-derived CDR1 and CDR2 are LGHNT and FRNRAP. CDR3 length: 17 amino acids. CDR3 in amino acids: CASGLVLAGVSYNEQFF. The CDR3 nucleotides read TGTGCTAGTGGTTTGGTACTAGCGGGGGTTTCCTACAATGAGCAGTTCTTC. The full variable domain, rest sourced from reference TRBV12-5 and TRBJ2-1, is DARVTQTPRHKVTEMGQEVTMRCQPILGHNTVFWYRQTMMQGLELLAYFRNRAPLDDSGMPKDRFSAEMPDATLATLKIQPSEPRDSAVYFCASGLVLAGVSYNEQFFGPGTRLTVL.

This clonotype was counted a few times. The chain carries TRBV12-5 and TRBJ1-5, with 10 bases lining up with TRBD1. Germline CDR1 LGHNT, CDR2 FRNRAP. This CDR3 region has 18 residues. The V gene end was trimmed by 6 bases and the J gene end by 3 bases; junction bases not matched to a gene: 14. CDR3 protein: CASGTDRTGGKDNQPQHF. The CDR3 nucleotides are TGTGCTAGTGGGACAGACCGGACAGGGGGAAAGGACAATCAGCCCCAGCATTTT.

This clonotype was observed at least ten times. CDR3 sequence: CASSLAPAGETQYF. CDR3 coding DNA: TGTGCCAGCAGCCTGGCCCCCGCGGGGGAGACCCAGTACTTC. The chain carries TRBV5-4 and TRBJ2-5; the D gene is possibly TRBD2 (6 bases). Trimming took 4 bases from V and 5 from J, leaving 15 bases between them. Germline CDR1 and CDR2: SGHNT and YYREEE (reference sequence). The CDR3 is 14 residues long.

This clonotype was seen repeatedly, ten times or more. Written as DNA, the CDR3 is TGCAGTGCTAGAGGTCTAGCCAAAAACATTCAGTACTTC. It is translated as CSARGLAKNIQYF. The V gene is TRBV20-1, the J gene TRBJ2-4; D is unresolved. Trimming took 1 base from V and 0 from J, leaving 4 bases between them. This CDR3 has 13 amino acids. Germline V gene lookup returns CDR1 DFQATT and CDR2 SNEGSKA (reference sequence).

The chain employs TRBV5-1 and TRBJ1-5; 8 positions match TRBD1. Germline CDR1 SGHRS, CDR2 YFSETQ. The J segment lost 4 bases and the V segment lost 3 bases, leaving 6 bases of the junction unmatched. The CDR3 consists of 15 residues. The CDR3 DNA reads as TGCGCCAGCAGCTCGGAGGGGGACAGGAATCAGCCCCAGCATTTT. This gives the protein CASSSEGDRNQPQHF.

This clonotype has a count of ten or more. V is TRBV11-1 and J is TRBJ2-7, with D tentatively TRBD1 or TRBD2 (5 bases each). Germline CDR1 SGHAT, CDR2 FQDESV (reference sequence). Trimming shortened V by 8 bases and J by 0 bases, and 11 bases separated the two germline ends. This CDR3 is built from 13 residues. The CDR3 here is CASGPGPSYEQYV. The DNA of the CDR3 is TGTGCCAGCGGGCCGGGGCCCTCCTACGAGCAGTACGTC.

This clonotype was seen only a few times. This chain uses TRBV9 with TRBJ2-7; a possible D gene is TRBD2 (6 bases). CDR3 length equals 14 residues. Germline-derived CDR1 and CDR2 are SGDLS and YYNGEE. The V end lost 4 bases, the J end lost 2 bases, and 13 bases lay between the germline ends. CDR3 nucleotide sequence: TGTGCCAGCAGCCCTACCGGGAGCCCCTACGAGCAGTACGTC. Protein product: CASSPTGSPYEQYV.